This T cell receptor (beta chain) was identified in a study of cytomegalovirus exposure and HLA in healthy donors. Whole-study findings and limits: A later analysis found first-cohort TCR clusters tended to co-occur in the 100 to 150 validation repertoires. The listing of roughly 160 TCR beta chains classed them as cytomegalovirus-associated.

The donors were members of the approximately 120-subject validation cohort (separate from the roughly 660-subject first cohort). Comments on this clone: Its specificity is not known.

Germline V gene sequence: CDR1 MNHEY, CDR2 SMNVEV (reference sequence). J lost 7 bases, V lost 7 bases, and 10 bases had no gene match. This CDR3 comprises 13 residues. Here immunoSEQ multiplex PCR was the method, and the copy in TCRdb shows in-frame clones only, minus some. The table lists about 190,000 clones, roughly 84% of them singletons, with less than 8.5% in the top ten. Material: PBMCs. This TCR was sampled from a man younger than 35 in good health and CMV-seropositive. This chain joins TRBV27 and TRBJ2-7; TRBD1 agrees at 7 bases. The CDR3 bases are TGTGCCAGCACTATAAGACAGGGCAGGGAGCAGTACTTC. Its translation is CASTIRQGREQYF.